Each of the 22 T cell receptor beta chains below was sequenced from the same sample in a study of monozygotic twins with inflammatory bowel disease. TCRdb reprocessed the 5' RACE reads, keeping one entry per CDR3 protein, no DNA. This table lists 300,000 to 400,000 distinct CDR3 sequences. Input material: blood. These receptors were taken from a human donor with ulcerative colitis or Crohn's disease, or a healthy co-twin of an affected twin (not recorded which).

V is TRBV7-3 and J is TRBJ2-3. CDR1 and CDR2 (germline): SGHTA, FQGTGA. The CDR3 has 14 amino acids. CDR3 residues: CASSLALFTDTQYF.

The V and J genes are TRBV5-6 and TRBJ1-2. Looked up from germline, CDR1 is SGHDT and CDR2 is YYEEEE. The CDR3 length is 12 residues. CDR3: CASSIREYGYTF.

The chain has TRBV7-7 and TRBJ2-2. This CDR3 spans 13 amino acids. Germline V lookup: CDR1 SSHAT, CDR2 FNYEAQ (reference sequence). The CDR3: CASSYTRTGELFF.

This rearrangement joins TRBV5-6 to TRBJ2-1; checking the TCRdb D call of TRBD2 is not possible without DNA. This CDR3 is 17 amino acids long. The V gene's germline CDR1 is SGHDT and CDR2 YYEEEE. The CDR3 protein is CASSFTGGLSPIDEQFF. The full variable domain, in which reference TRBV5-6 and TRBJ2-1 provide the parts outside the CDR3, is DAGVTQSPTHLIKTRGQQVTLRCSPKSGHDTVSWYQQALGQGPQFIFQYYEEEERQRGNFPDRFSGHQFPNYSSELNVNALLLGDSALYLCASSFTGGLSPIDEQFFGPGTRLTVL.

The chain carries TRBV27 and TRBJ2-7; the D gene TCRdb calls, TRBD2, cannot be checked with no DNA. Looked up from germline, CDR1 is MNHEY and CDR2 is SMNVEV (reference sequence). The CDR3 spans 14 residues. This chain's CDR3 is CASRPQRGIYEQYF.

The chain uses TRBV7-9 and TRBJ2-1; TCRdb calls TRBD2, which cannot be checked without DNA. Germline V lookup: CDR1 SEHNR, CDR2 FQNEAQ (reference sequence). The CDR3 totals 15 residues. The CDR3: CASRGGGSSYNEQFF.

The gene calls are TRBV19 and TRBJ2-3; absent DNA, TCRdb's TRBD2 call cannot be checked. In germline, CDR1 is LNHDA, CDR2 SQIVND (reference sequence). The CDR3 length is 14 residues. CDR3 loop: CASSGAGPTDTQYF.

The chain joins TRBV30 to TRBJ1-3; the TCRdb D gene call, TRBD1, has no DNA to confirm it. The CDR3 extends over 15 amino acids. The germline CDR1 and CDR2 sequences are GTSNPN and SVGIG (reference sequence). The CDR3 is CAWSVGGFSGNTIYF.

The V and J genes are TRBV7-2 and TRBJ2-7. Germline V gene data show CDR1 as SGHTA and CDR2 as FQGNSA. This CDR3 has 15 residues. The CDR3 sequence is CASSLAATSSYEQYF.

V and J are TRBV5-1 and TRBJ2-1; TCRdb selects TRBD1, and the lack of DNA leaves this call unchecked. Germline CDR1 reads SGHRS; CDR2 reads YFSETQ. The CDR3 consists of 15 residues. CDR3: CASSLAGTGEDEQFF.

This sequence joins TRBV7-3 and TRBJ2-7. Germline values: CDR1 SGHTA, CDR2 FQGTGA. This CDR3 spans 11 amino acids. Here the CDR3 reads CASSHRYEQYF.

The chain has TRBV5-5 and TRBJ1-6; the D call from TCRdb, TRBD1, cannot be confirmed without DNA. CDR3 length: 15 residues. Per germline, CDR1 SGHKS and CDR2 YYEKEE (reference sequence). CDR3 region: CASIFSGTTNSPLHF.

The J gene is TRBJ2-7, the V gene TRBV28; with no DNA, the TCRdb D assignment of TRBD2 cannot be verified. Germline CDR1 is MDHEN and CDR2 is SYDVKM. CDR3 length: 12 residues. The CDR3 reads CASRPANYEQYF.

The chain uses TRBV7-9 and TRBJ2-1; TCRdb's D gene call, TRBD1, goes unchecked for lack of DNA. Germline CDR1 and CDR2: SEHNR and FQNEAQ (reference sequence). There are 15 residues in the CDR3. The CDR3 loop is CASSFPTGTYNEQFF.

This chain links TRBV27 with TRBJ1-1. CDR3 size: 15 residues. Germline assignment: CDR1 MNHEY and CDR2 SMNVEV (reference sequence). CDR3 loop: CASSWGKQGGEEAFF.

The V call is TRBV29-1, the J call TRBJ2-5. CDR1 and CDR2 (germline): SQVTM, ANQGSEA. The CDR3 is 12 amino acids. Here the CDR3 reads CIVGAFQETQYF.

The V and J genes are TRBV5-1 and TRBJ2-2; TCRdb designates TRBD1, a call that cannot be tested without DNA. CDR1 and CDR2 (germline): SGHRS, YFSETQ. The length of the CDR3 is 16 residues. The CDR3 region is CASSARDRAVPGELFF.

The chain uses TRBV5-1 and TRBJ2-3; TCRdb proposes TRBD1, but this gene call is untestable without DNA. This CDR3 comprises 15 residues. Germline V gives CDR1 SGHRS, CDR2 YFSETQ. CDR3 sequence: CASRLNTGGTDTQYF.

This chain connects TRBV5-6 to TRBJ2-6; TCRdb indicates TRBD2, and absent DNA this call remains unverified. Germline V gives CDR1 SGHDT, CDR2 YYEEEE. The CDR3 length is 17 residues. CDR3 sequence: CASSLAAANSGANVLTF. Using reference TRBV5-6 and TRBJ2-6 for the parts outside the CDR3, the full variable domain is DAGVTQSPTHLIKTRGQQVTLRCSPKSGHDTVSWYQQALGQGPQFIFQYYEEEERQRGNFPDRFSGHQFPNYSSELNVNALLLGDSALYLCASSLAAANSGANVLTFGAGSRLTVL.

This CDR3 is CASSSGWTSTDTQYF. The chain links TRBV5-1 to TRBJ2-3. Germline lookup yields CDR1 SGHRS and CDR2 YFSETQ. The CDR3 is made up of 15 amino acids. Full variable domain (rest looked up from reference TRBV5-1 and TRBJ2-3): KAGVTQTPRYLIKTRGQQVTLSCSPISGHRSVSWYQQTPGQGLQFLFEYFSETQRNKGNFPGRFSGRQFSNSRSEMNVSTLELGDSALYLCASSSGWTSTDTQYFGPGTRLTVL.

This chain joins TRBV5-1 and TRBJ2-5; TCRdb names TRBD1, which stays unverified in the absence of DNA. This CDR3 comprises 17 residues. The germline gives CDR1 SGHRS, CDR2 YFSETQ. This CDR3 is CASSRSGDRLIQETQYF.

The chain combines TRBV12-3 or TRBV12-4 with TRBJ1-2; TCRdb picks TRBD1, but there is no DNA to check that call. The CDR3 is 12 residues long. CDR3 loop: CASSGTELGYTF.